This TCR beta chain stems from a study of T cells expressing NK-cell markers. Study in general: All TCR beta repertoires analysed originated from sorted CD3+CD56+NKG2C+, CD3+CD56+NKG2C- and CD3+CD56-NKG2C+ T cells. There were seven HCMV-seropositive donors and one seronegative donor among the eight sequenced. Study-wide results and limits: Whether expanded NKG2C-expressing T cell clones recognize HCMV is unknown.

TCRdb reanalyzed the 5' RACE reads, giving one entry per CDR3 protein sequence and no DNA. Its clone listing holds about 450,000 distinct CDR3 sequences. Germline CDR1 MNHEY, CDR2 SMNVEV (reference sequence). The CDR3 length is 18 residues. A word on this clonotype: Its specificity is unknown.

This receptor was obtained from a woman aged 18-70 years in good health. What was sequenced was blood T cells: a sorted CD56 or NKG2C T cell subset, CD4+ or CD8+ T cells, or bulk PBMC T cells (not recorded which). The rearrangement joins TRBV27 to TRBJ1-2; the D call of TRBD1 rests on TCRdb alone, since no DNA is present to check it. CDR3 loop: CASSLVATGKQFNYGYTF.